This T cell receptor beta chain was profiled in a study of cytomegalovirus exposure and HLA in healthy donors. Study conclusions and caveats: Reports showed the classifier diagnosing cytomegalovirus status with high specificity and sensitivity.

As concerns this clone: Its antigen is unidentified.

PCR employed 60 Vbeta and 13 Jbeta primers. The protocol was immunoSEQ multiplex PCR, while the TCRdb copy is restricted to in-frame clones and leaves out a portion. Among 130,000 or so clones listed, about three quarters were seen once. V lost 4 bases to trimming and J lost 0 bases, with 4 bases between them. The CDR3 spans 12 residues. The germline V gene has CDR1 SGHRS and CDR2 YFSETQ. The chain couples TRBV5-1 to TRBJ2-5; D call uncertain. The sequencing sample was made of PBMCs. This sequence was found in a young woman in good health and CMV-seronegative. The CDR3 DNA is TGCGCCAGCAGCCCAGACCAAGAGACCCAGTACTTC. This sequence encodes CASSPDQETQYF.